What follows is one TCR beta chain and its context. Its antigen is still unknown. Per-base qualities were not stored, and no clone one base away is much larger. These data originate in a study of neoadjuvant anti-PD-1 for oral cavity cancer (dated by TCRdb to about 2021). Study-wide context: Before undergoing curative-intent surgical resection, most patients got three to four biweekly nivolumab doses at 3 mg/kg. Patients with complete response, partial response or stable disease by RECIST 1.1 were defined as responders, whereas patients with progression were defined as non-responders. The parent correlative cohort had about a dozen patients and a response rate of over 25%. A fourth nivolumab dose was given around day 43 to patients without progression, and definitive surgical resection was performed in those patients on days 50-56.

From a lookup of the germline V gene (reference sequence), CDR1 and CDR2 are LNHDA and SQIVND. After removal of 5 bases from V and 8 bases from J, the junction retains 9 bases not matched to a gene. The CDR3 sequence holds 14 residues, the cysteine and phenylalanine included. Here the CDR3 DNA is all that survives: 42 bases in frame from base 1. Study-wide conclusions, independent of this receptor: TCR analyses included only a few patients per response group, and the authors called for larger cohorts for validation. Higher pretreatment blood TCRbeta clonality and lower post-treatment tumor TCRbeta clonality were correlated with higher pretreatment blood Treg/Th17 ratios. After neoadjuvant nivolumab, significantly higher T cell clonality (Gini index) was found within PBMCs in non-responders than in responders.

The time point label corresponds to: after neoadjuvant nivolumab, at surgical resection. Patients were newly diagnosed with stage II-IVA oral cavity squamous cell carcinoma and had received no prior systemic or radiation treatment. The cohort was composed of patients with HPV-negative, locally advanced oral cavity squamous cell carcinoma. Peripheral blood mononuclear cells were analyzed directly and were not maintained or expanded in culture. Samples came from a longitudinal correlative study of a single-arm phase II trial of neoadjuvant nivolumab in oral cavity squamous cell carcinoma. Genomic DNA-based TCRbeta sequencing was performed on subject-matched pre- and post-treatment PBMCs and tumors from three responders and three non-responders. Peripheral blood mononuclear cells were collected before nivolumab treatment and were collected again after treatment, at the time of surgery. Genomic DNA was isolated from PBMCs using the Maxwell RSC DNA from Cells kit.

For deep sequencing of PBMC libraries, mostly 450 to 500 ng of input genomic DNA was used, and six replicates were run per sample. Following the manufacturer's instructions, the team built TCRbeta libraries using the immunoSEQ hsTCRbeta kit. Sequencing of the completed libraries took place using an Illumina NovaSeq 6000 S4 flow cell after they had been pooled to around 3.3 nM. Per the authors' processing: Raw data preprocessing and quality control were performed with the immunoSEQ Analyzer. The analysis was limited to productive rearrangements, and each clonotype was defined by a unique CDR3 amino acid sequence. Repertoire clonality was estimated as the Gini-Simpson index, which was computed with the R package tcR. Student's t test was used to compare Gini indices, while Pearson correlation assessed associations with tumor size change. Held by TCRdb, this immuneACCESS table contains in-frame sequences only and omits some clones. Under half of the omission traces to an unresolved V gene where checked; the cause of the rest is unknown. D and trimming come from the DNA, and the V and J calls and clone size come from that table. Counted in this sample were roughly 14,000 clones; under 85% of them appeared once. The ten biggest clones cover under 3% of the sample.

Here the sequenced sample was PBMCs, taken after nivolumab (anti-PD-1) treatment. The receptor's source is a person aged 35-79 years with oral cavity squamous cell carcinoma. The rearranged segments are TRBV19 and TRBJ1-1; 9 of the junction bases match TRBD1. The nucleotide sequence reads as follows: TGTGCCAGTAGTCTCCGGGACAGGGTATCAGAAGCTTTCTTT. Translated, this is CASSLRDRVSEAFF.